The rows below give T cell receptor beta chains drawn from one sample of a study of blood T cells in healthy people across ages. Each CDR3 protein is one row after TCRdb ran MiXCR on the 5' RACE reads. The sample includes some 850,000 distinct CDR3 sequences, 20% to 30% seen only once; the top ten take roughly 3.1%. These sequences were also reported in another study, on T cells of mothers and their children.

Sequencing was carried out using blood. These receptors were collected from a boy under 18 in good health. Both conserved end residues are part of each CDR3.

V gene,J gene,CDR3 protein
TRBV12-3/TRBV12-4,.,CASTRDGKKETQYF
TRBV18,TRBJ1-2,CASSPEGSDGYTF
TRBV30,TRBJ2-3,CAWSDGQGRDTQYF
TRBV20-1,TRBJ1-2,CSARDLAGRAYGYTF
TRBV14,TRBJ1-2,CASSQDGAGRNGYTF
TRBV15,TRBJ2-7,CATSRDFLYEQYF
TRBV4-2,TRBJ2-2,CASSPGTAGELFF
TRBV29-1,TRBJ2-7,CSAGGPSYEQYF
TRBV24-1,TRBJ2-5,CATSGPDQEAQYF
TRBV7-3,TRBJ2-5,CASSFLAGRQETQYF
TRBV11-2,TRBJ2-7,CASSTTGVDEQYF
TRBV29-1,TRBJ2-7,CSVVSWRAEQYF
TRBV4-2,TRBJ1-4,CASSQEGHAPEKLFF
TRBV3-1,TRBJ1-1,CASSRNRGGNTEAFF
TRBV9,TRBJ1-1,CASSEEVAPGGNTEAFF
TRBV5-1,TRBJ2-1,CASSLRWGEQFF
TRBV5-1,TRBJ2-7,CASSSLAGSDEQYF
TRBV4-2,TRBJ2-5,CASSQERGGYNEQLF
TRBV6-5,TRBJ2-7,CASRPLAGGSYEQYF
TRBV7-9,TRBJ1-4,CASSHGRERGEKLFF
TRBV20-1,TRBJ1-4,CSARATQGSKLFF
TRBV5-1,TRBJ2-7,CASSSDPQGASDEQYF
TRBV5-1,TRBJ1-1,CASSLQGGRTEAFF
TRBV18,TRBJ1-1,CASSPYGGDTEAFF
TRBV2,TRBJ2-7,CATTTGTLYEQYF
TRBV28,TRBJ2-2,CASSLVQSRDYNTGELFF
TRBV9,TRBJ2-7,CASSVGADYEQYF
TRBV28,TRBJ2-7,CASSLDPGTAFYEQYF
TRBV12-3/TRBV12-4,TRBJ1-5,CASSPKFNQPQHF
TRBV25-1,TRBJ1-2,CASSDGRGDYGYTF
TRBV4-1,TRBJ2-2,CASSQEGGAGELFF
TRBV29-1,TRBJ2-3,CSVRQGGFADTQYF
TRBV5-1,TRBJ1-3,CASSLDAGATGNTIYF
TRBV12-5,TRBJ2-7,CASGLQNEQYF
TRBV15,TRBJ2-1,CATSIAGGHNEQFF
TRBV7-3,TRBJ1-6,CASSLNGRTSPLHF
TRBV7-9,.,CASSTYRGHYEQYF
TRBV7-9,.,CASSSRTSRQFF
TRBV28,TRBJ2-5,CASSLPTGGEFRETQYF
TRBV5-1,TRBJ2-1,CASSSSGRVRDEQFF
TRBV5-1,TRBJ2-5,CASKKSSRQETQYF
TRBV14,TRBJ2-5,CASSQVRGIRNQETQYF
TRBV6-5,TRBJ1-2,CASNGDNRGYTF
TRBV7-2,TRBJ2-3,CASSQLGQTSTDTQYF
TRBV19,TRBJ1-2,CASSKPIVNGYTF
TRBV10-3,TRBJ1-2,CAISEEDGRGYTF
TRBV3-1,TRBJ1-6,CASSQEGGNSPLHF
TRBV15,TRBJ2-4,CATSRDGQQGAKNIQYF
TRBV6-5,TRBJ2-5,CASSYSIGGETQYF
TRBV20-1,TRBJ1-4,CSARVGTNEKLFF
TRBV7-2,TRBJ2-3,CASSATSTDTQYF
TRBV7-6,TRBJ1-6,CASSPTGTNSPLHF
TRBV19,.,CASSLAGGPKNEQFF
TRBV5-1,TRBJ2-5,CASRAGTQETQYF
TRBV2,TRBJ1-2,CASSEDQGIGYGYTF
TRBV11-3,.,CASSVSQDEQFF
TRBV3-1,TRBJ1-1,CASSRASLGCTEAFF